A single sample gave rise to the 19 T cell receptor beta chains below, sequenced in a study of shared clonotypes between healthy human individuals. The table came from immunoSEQ multiplex PCR; TCRdb's copy has only in-frame clones and leaves some out. The table includes some 1.5 million clones, approximately 98% detected once. Sequencing was done on a sample of naive CD4+ T cells sorted from blood. The subset: CD45RA+ positively selected. The receptors were gathered from a man in his thirties or forties in good health.

V gene TRBV18 combines with J gene TRBJ2-6; perhaps D is TRBD1 or TRBD2 (5 bases each). The CDR3 length is 16 residues. Deletions cut 5 bases from V and 1 base from J, with 12 bases between. From germline, CDR1 is KGHSH and CDR2 LQKENI. CDR3 amino acids: CASSEEWGSGANVLTF. In DNA form, the CDR3 reads TGTGCCAGCTCAGAAGAGTGGGGGTCTGGGGCCAACGTCCTGACTTTC.

The rearrangement links TRBV9 to TRBJ2-3; 10 bases fit TRBD2. V lost 4 bases to trimming and J lost 4 bases; unmatched junction nucleotides: 15. The CDR3 spans 18 residues. From germline, CDR1 is SGDLS and CDR2 YYNGEE. CDR3 residues: CASSRLAGAGVSADTQYF. CDR3 in DNA: TGTGCCAGCAGCCGGCTAGCGGGAGCTGGGGTCAGCGCAGATACGCAGTATTTT.

The chain couples TRBV7-9 to TRBJ2-1; D is perhaps TRBD2 (7 bases). The CDR3 runs 14 residues. CDR1 is SEHNR, CDR2 FQNEAQ, per germline (reference sequence). Trimming shortened V by 8 bases and J by 9 bases, and 20 bases separated the two germline ends. DNA for the CDR3: TGTGCCAGCTCCAAGGGGGACTACGGCCGTGAGCAGTTCTTC. Protein sequence: CASSKGDYGREQFF.

This sequence joins TRBV6-5 and TRBJ1-1, with D possibly being TRBD1 (5 bases). There are 13 residues in the CDR3. Germline assignment: CDR1 MNHEY and CDR2 SVGAGI. V was pared by 5 bases and J by 0 bases, with 7 bases between. CDR3 protein: CASSQGVNTEAFF. The CDR3 bases are TGTGCCAGCAGTCAGGGAGTGAACACTGAAGCTTTCTTT.

With respect to this clone: Other DNA sequences from this sample encode an identical CDR3 as well. This rearrangement joins TRBV6-1 to TRBJ2-2; D gene uncertain. The germline V and J ends were trimmed by 2 bases and 1 base, with 5 bases remaining between them. The CDR3 runs 14 residues. CDR1 is MNHNS, CDR2 SASEGT, per germline. The CDR3 DNA reads as TGTGCCAGCAGTGAACTCAGGAACACCGGGGAGCTGTTTTTT. Encoded protein: CASSELRNTGELFF.

This clone occurred once. CDR3 residues: CASSLGSLAGTDTQYF. The CDR3 coding sequence is TGCGCCAGCAGCTTGGGCTCCCTAGCGGGCACAGATACGCAGTATTTT. The V call is TRBV5-1, the J call TRBJ2-3, with TRBD2 identical over 7 bases. Germline trimming cut 0 bases from V and 1 base from J; bases unmatched to any gene: 5. This CDR3 has 16 amino acids. Looked up from germline, CDR1 is SGHRS and CDR2 is YFSETQ.

The chain combines TRBV5-4 with TRBJ1-1; perhaps TRBD1 as D (6 bases). The germline gives CDR1 SGHNT, CDR2 YYREEE (reference sequence). Trimming shortened V by 5 bases and J by 4 bases, and 6 bases separated the two germline ends. The CDR3 is 11 residues long. CDR3 residues: CASRGGTEAFF. As DNA, the CDR3 is TGTGCCAGCAGAGGGGGCACTGAAGCTTTCTTT.

The chain carries TRBV19 and TRBJ2-2; 9 bases are a match to TRBD1. Trimming cost V 3 bases and J 0 bases; bases outside gene matches: 5. Germline CDR1 LNHDA, CDR2 SQIVND (reference sequence). This CDR3 is built from 17 residues. CDR3 residues: CASSMKGQGSNTGELFF. CDR3 nucleotides: TGTGCCAGTAGTATGAAGGGACAGGGATCGAACACCGGGGAGCTGTTTTTT.

The chain joins TRBV7-2 to TRBJ1-1; D perhaps matches TRBD1 (5 bases). The V end was cut by 1 base, the J end by 1 base, with 10 bases between. CDR1 is SGHTA, CDR2 FQGNSA, per germline. The CDR3 loop spans 15 amino acids. CDR3 coding DNA: TGTGCCAGCAGCTTAGGTGCGACAGCGAACACTGAAGCTTTCTTT. Protein: CASSLGATANTEAFF.

The gene calls are TRBV7-2 and TRBJ2-7, with D possibly matching TRBD2 (6 bases). Trimming removed 1 base at V and 7 bases at J, with 17 bases between. There are 15 residues in the CDR3. Germline loops: CDR1 SGHTA, CDR2 FQGNSA. The CDR3 nucleotides are TGTGCCAGCAGCTTAGATCCGGGAGTTCTTTTGGAGCAGTACTTC. Residues: CASSLDPGVLLEQYF.

This chain links TRBV4-1 with TRBJ1-5; D not certain. The CDR3 runs to 15 residues. Germline V gene data show CDR1 as MGHRA and CDR2 as YSYEKL. V was cut by 4 bases and J by 1 base, with 11 bases left in between. CDR3 in DNA: TGCGCCAGCAGCCGCGGGGAGTTGAGCAATCAGCCCCAGCATTTT. Protein product: CASSRGELSNQPQHF.

This clone was detected only once. V and J are TRBV11-2 and TRBJ2-3, with no clear D. The V end lost 1 base, the J end lost 2 bases, and 13 bases lay between the germline ends. Germline V CDR1 and CDR2: SGHAT, FQNNGV. The CDR3 runs to 16 residues. The CDR3 coding sequence is TGTGCCAGCAGCTTAGGCACCCCACCAATCACAGATACGCAGTATTTT. It codes for CASSLGTPPITDTQYF.

The J gene is TRBJ2-4, the V gene TRBV5-8; 11 bases fit TRBD1. The CDR3 contains 14 residues. Unmatched junction bases numbered 1, after V lost 3 bases and J lost 5 bases. Per germline, CDR1 SGHTS and CDR2 YDEGEE. For the CDR3, the DNA is TGTGCCAGCAGCTCGGGACAGGGGGAAAACATTCAGTACTTC. Its protein product is CASSSGQGENIQYF. Based on the CDR3 plus reference TRBV5-8 and TRBJ2-4, the full variable domain is EAGVTQSPTHLIKTRGQQATLRCSPISGHTSVYWYQQALGLGLQFLLWYDEGEERNRGNFPPRFSGRQFPNYSSELNVNALELEDSALYLCASSSGQGENIQYFGAGTRLSVL.

The V gene is TRBV6-6, the J gene TRBJ1-1; 7 bases are a match to TRBD1. The CDR3 has 13 amino acids. V gave up 6 bases and J gave up 8 bases; unmatched junction bases: 9. In germline, CDR1 is MNHNY, CDR2 SVGAGI (reference sequence). As DNA, the CDR3 is TGTGCCAGCAGACTTACAGGGGCGGGGGAAGCTTTCTTT. This sequence encodes CASRLTGAGEAFF.

The V gene is TRBV2, the J gene TRBJ1-5; D gene ambiguous. Germline CDR1 and CDR2: SNHLY and FYNNEI. There are 14 residues in the CDR3. With 5 bases removed from V and 0 bases from J, the gap between germline ends came to 8 bases. CDR3 nucleotide sequence: TGTGCCAGCAGTCTGGACGGTAGCAATCAGCCCCAGCATTTT. It specifies CASSLDGSNQPQHF.

This chain joins TRBV4-1 and TRBJ2-5, with D possibly TRBD2 on 7 matching bases. This CDR3 has 16 residues. V dropped 3 bases and J dropped 4 bases, with 18 bases sitting between them. The V gene's germline CDR1 is MGHRA and CDR2 YSYEKL. CDR3: CASSHPPLRGGETQYF. Written as DNA, the CDR3 is TGCGCCAGCAGCCACCCTCCACTAAGGGGGGGAGAGACCCAGTACTTC.

As to this clone: This specimen includes other DNA sequences encoding the same CDR3. V gene TRBV5-1 combines with J gene TRBJ2-1; D possibly uses TRBD1 or TRBD2 (7 bases each). Trimming left V 0 bases short and J 3 bases short, with 13 bases between. CDR1 is SGHRS and CDR2 is YFSETQ in the germline V gene. There are 16 residues in the CDR3. The CDR3 nucleotides read TGCGCCAGCAGCTTGGACAGGGGCGGGAGCTACAATGAGCAGTTCTTC. Amino acid sequence: CASSLDRGGSYNEQFF.

The CDR3 sequence is CASSVGAGQFVSDTQYF. As DNA, the CDR3 is TGTGCCAGCAGCGTAGGGGCAGGACAGTTTGTTTCAGATACGCAGTATTTT. V gene TRBV9 combines with J gene TRBJ2-3, with D maybe TRBD1 (6 bases). The CDR3 extends over 17 amino acids. The V end was cut by 0 bases, the J end by 4 bases, with 18 bases between. Germline V gene lookup returns CDR1 SGDLS and CDR2 YYNGEE.

This rearrangement joins TRBV7-3 to TRBJ2-3; maybe TRBD2 (7 bases). Germline V lookup: CDR1 SGHTA, CDR2 FQGTGA. V was shortened by 5 bases and J by 3 bases, with 15 bases between the two germline ends. The CDR3 length is 15 residues. The CDR3 coding sequence is TGTGCCAGCAGCCCCCGCGGGGGCTCAACAGATACGCAGTATTTT. Protein: CASSPRGGSTDTQYF.